The 30 T cell receptor beta chains reported below all come from one sample, sequenced in a study of technical replicates of blood from a few donors. Clones were sequenced by immunoSEQ multiplex PCR, and TCRdb holds only the in-frame ones, with some missing. Seen here are fewer than 100,000 clones, over 80% observed once, and the top ten hold around 0.27%. Sequencing used T cells isolated from PBMCs. Receptor source: a human donor in good health.

This chain uses TRBV11-3 with TRBJ2-7; 8 bases line up with TRBD1. V was clipped by 6 bases and J by 6 bases; unmatched bases: 7. The CDR3 sequence is 13 residues long. CDR1 SGHNT and CDR2 YENEEA come from the germline V gene. The CDR3 loop is CASSVNQGAEQYF. Written as DNA, the CDR3 is TGTGCCAGCAGTGTAAATCAGGGGGCCGAGCAGTACTTC.

This rearrangement joins TRBV28 to TRBJ2-2; the match to TRBD1 covers 8 bases. The germline gives CDR1 MDHEN, CDR2 SYDVKM. V shed 6 bases and J 0 bases; nucleotides not matched to a gene: 6. The CDR3 extends over 16 amino acids. The CDR3 protein is CASRTDRVANTGELFF. Here the CDR3 DNA reads TGTGCCAGCAGGACGGACAGGGTAGCGAACACCGGGGAGCTGTTTTTT.

This chain joins TRBV7-2 and TRBJ2-1; 14 bases agree with TRBD2. The germline V gene has CDR1 SGHTA and CDR2 FQGNSA. The CDR3 totals 16 residues. V lost 7 bases and J lost 5; bases outside the gene matches: 7. CDR3 amino acids: CASKAGLAGGNNEQFF. The DNA of the CDR3 is TGTGCCAGCAAGGCTGGACTAGCGGGAGGAAACAATGAGCAGTTCTTC. The full variable domain, its missing parts supplied by reference TRBV7-2 and TRBJ2-1, is GAGVSQSPSNKVTEKGKDVELRCDPISGHTALYWYRQSLGQGLEFLIYFQGNSAPDKSGLPSDRFSAERTGGSVSTLTIQRTQQEDSAVYLCASKAGLAGGNNEQFFGPGTRLTVL.

The J gene is TRBJ2-7, the V gene TRBV7-9; 8 bases align to TRBD1. Looked up from germline, CDR1 is SEHNR and CDR2 is FQNEAQ (reference sequence). The CDR3 is 14 residues long. The V and J ends lost 2 bases and 5 bases, in that order; junction bases with no gene match: 5. The chain's CDR3 is CASSLQGAGHEQYF. Here the CDR3 DNA reads TGTGCCAGCAGCTTACAGGGGGCTGGGCACGAGCAGTACTTC.

The chain is built from TRBV5-1 and TRBJ2-7; D perhaps matches TRBD1 (5 bases). Trimming took off 2 bases at V and 7 bases at J, with 13 bases between the two ends. CDR1 and CDR2 (germline): SGHRS, YFSETQ. The CDR3 is made up of 13 amino acids. CDR3 DNA: TGCGCCAGCAGCTTTGGGGCCTACGGAGAGCAGTACTTC. Translation: CASSFGAYGEQYF.

J is TRBJ2-7 and V is TRBV7-6; tentative D call: TRBD1 (6 bases). Trimming removed 5 bases at V and 4 bases at J, with 12 bases between. Germline values: CDR1 SGHVS, CDR2 FNYEAQ. CDR3 length: 13 amino acids. CDR3 in DNA: TGTGCCAGCAGCACCGGACAGTTTTACGAGCAGTACTTC. Its translation: CASSTGQFYEQYF.

The chain employs TRBV2 and TRBJ1-6; D is perhaps TRBD1 (5 bases). Trimming stripped 6 bases from V and 5 bases from J, with 17 bases between. This CDR3 spans 16 amino acids. Germline CDR1 reads SNHLY; CDR2 reads FYNNEI. The CDR3 sequence is CASRAGGEGHNSPLHF. CDR3 bases: TGTGCCAGCAGGGCCGGGGGGGAGGGTCATAATTCACCCCTCCACTTT.

V usage is TRBV27 and J usage is TRBJ2-2; tentatively, D is TRBD2 (5 bases). The V and J ends lost 3 bases and 0 bases respectively, with 5 bases between them. Germline V CDR1 and CDR2: MNHEY, SMNVEV (reference sequence). This CDR3 has 14 residues. DNA for the CDR3: TGTGCCAGCAGTTTCGGGGCGAACACCGGGGAGCTGTTTTTT. Protein product: CASSFGANTGELFF.

V is TRBV11-3 and J is TRBJ1-1; the match to TRBD1 covers 9 bases. With 4 bases clipped from V and 4 bases from J, the junction kept 7 bases outside the gene matches. The CDR3 is 15 amino acids. The germline V gene has CDR1 SGHNT and CDR2 YENEEA. The CDR3 DNA is TGTGCCAGCAGCTCCGGGACAGGGAAGAGCACTGAAGCTTTCTTT. The encoded protein is CASSSGTGKSTEAFF.

The V and J genes are TRBV19 and TRBJ2-6; 9 nucleotides match TRBD1. After removal of 9 bases from V and 4 bases from J, the junction contained 7 bases not matched to a gene. This CDR3 spans 15 amino acids. Germline V gives CDR1 LNHDA, CDR2 SQIVND (reference sequence). CDR3 sequence (DNA): TGTGCCAGCAGGGACAGGGCTATGGGGGCCAACGTCCTGACTTTC. Translation gives CASRDRAMGANVLTF.

The chain carries TRBV7-8 and TRBJ1-5; 7 bases agree with TRBD1. V trimming: 2 bases; J trimming: 7 bases; junction bases outside the gene matches: 11. The CDR3 is 16 residues long. Germline CDR1 reads SGHVS; CDR2 reads FQNEAQ. The CDR3 sequence: CASSLIGVQGKQPQHF. In DNA, the CDR3 is TGTGCCAGCAGCTTAATCGGCGTACAGGGGAAGCAGCCCCAGCATTTT.

This clone was counted a single time. The V call is TRBV7-8, the J call TRBJ2-3, with 8 nucleotides matching TRBD2. This CDR3 is built from 18 residues. J was trimmed by 2 bases and V by 5 bases; bases with no gene match: 15. Germline CDR1 SGHVS, CDR2 FQNEAQ. CDR3 sequence reads: CASSPRGGGYLVTDTQYF. CDR3 DNA: TGTGCCAGCAGCCCCCGGGGGGGAGGATATCTGGTCACAGATACGCAGTATTTT.

This clone was seen a single time. CDR3 in amino acids: CASSIVQDAGFYEQYF. The CDR3 DNA is TGTGCCAGTAGTATAGTACAGGACGCAGGTTTCTACGAGCAGTACTTC. The V call is TRBV19, the J call TRBJ2-7, with D perhaps TRBD1 (5 bases). Germline assignment: CDR1 LNHDA and CDR2 SQIVND (reference sequence). The CDR3 totals 16 residues. V lost 1 base to trimming and J lost 3 bases, with 16 bases between them.

The genes are TRBV9 and TRBJ2-5, with 7 bases identical to TRBD2. The V and J ends lost 0 bases and 1 base, in that order; junction bases with no gene match: 9. Germline CDR1 SGDLS, CDR2 YYNGEE. CDR3 size: 17 residues. Here the CDR3 reads CASSVGVTSGAQETQYF. The CDR3 DNA reads TGTGCCAGCAGCGTAGGTGTGACGAGCGGGGCCCAAGAGACCCAGTACTTC.

The chain carries TRBV6-5 and TRBJ2-7; D may be TRBD2 (6 bases). V dropped 0 bases and J dropped 12 bases, with 12 bases sitting between them. There are 12 residues in the CDR3. Germline V lookup: CDR1 MNHEY, CDR2 SVGAGI. Written as DNA, the CDR3 is TGTGCCAGCAGTTACTCGCGGGGTCGACGGTACTTC. Its protein is CASSYSRGRRYF.

The V gene is TRBV5-4, the J gene TRBJ2-5; possible D gene TRBD2, 6 bases. V was shortened by 6 bases and J by 5 bases, with 20 bases between the two germline ends. The V gene's germline CDR1 is SGHNT and CDR2 YYREEE (reference sequence). The CDR3 totals 15 residues. CDR3 in amino acids: CASTTGSAGWETQYF. CDR3 DNA: TGTGCCAGCACCACAGGATCGGCGGGATGGGAGACCCAGTACTTC.

The J gene is TRBJ2-3, the V gene TRBV28; weak D call: TRBD2 (5 bases). Germline V CDR1 and CDR2: MDHEN, SYDVKM. The CDR3 extends over 14 amino acids. V gave up 5 bases and J gave up 6 bases, with 15 bases separating them. CDR3 sequence reads: CASSNPSWEDTQYF. DNA for the CDR3: TGTGCCAGCAGTAACCCCTCGTGGGAGGATACGCAGTATTTT.

The chain has TRBV5-1 and TRBJ2-2; 9 positions agree with TRBD2. V dropped 1 base and J dropped 5; count of bases not matched to a gene: 3. Germline V gives CDR1 SGHRS, CDR2 YFSETQ. This CDR3 is built from 15 residues. The CDR3 loop is CASSLRAGGTGELFF. CDR3 sequence (DNA): TGCGCCAGCAGCTTGAGAGCGGGGGGTACCGGGGAGCTGTTTTTT.

This clone was detected only once. CDR3 DNA sequence: TGCAGCGTTACCACAGGTGCTGGGGCCAACGTCCTGACTTTC. This translates into CSVTTGAGANVLTF. This chain links TRBV29-1 with TRBJ2-6; a weak D match, TRBD1 (5 bases). Deletions cut 5 bases from V and 2 bases from J, with 10 bases between. This CDR3 comprises 14 residues. The germline V gene encodes CDR1 SQVTM and CDR2 ANQGSEA.

The chain uses TRBV5-1 and TRBJ2-5; 8 bases are a match to TRBD2. The CDR3 extends over 15 amino acids. Per the germline V gene, CDR1 is SGHRS and CDR2 is YFSETQ. Trimming at V came to 2 bases and at J to 4 bases, leaving 7 bases not matched to a gene. CDR3 sequence: CASSFPTSGPETQYF. CDR3 DNA sequence: TGCGCCAGCAGCTTCCCCACTAGCGGACCAGAGACCCAGTACTTC.

The chain joins TRBV5-4 to TRBJ2-3, with 8 bases matching TRBD2. CDR3 length: 16 amino acids. Germline assignment: CDR1 SGHNT and CDR2 YYREEE (reference sequence). V lost 3 bases and J lost 0; bases outside the gene matches: 6. The CDR3 sequence is CASSWGLAGSTDTQYF. CDR3 nucleotides: TGTGCCAGCAGCTGGGGGTTAGCGGGAAGCACAGATACGCAGTATTTT.

The chain carries TRBV9 and TRBJ2-7, with D possibly TRBD2 on 5 matching bases. From germline, CDR1 is SGDLS and CDR2 YYNGEE. The CDR3 spans 15 residues. V was pared by 0 bases and J by 1 base, with 11 bases between. In nucleotides, the CDR3 is TGTGCCAGCAGCGTAGCGGGGATCTTTTCCTACGAGCAGTACTTC. As protein: CASSVAGIFSYEQYF. Complete variable domain (other parts from reference TRBV9 and TRBJ2-7): DSGVTQTPKHLITATGQRVTLRCSPRSGDLSVYWYQQSLDQGLQFLIQYYNGEERAKGNILERFSAQQFPDLHSELNLSSLELGDSALYFCASSVAGIFSYEQYFGPGTRLTVT.

The J gene is TRBJ2-7, the V gene TRBV7-6; no clear D. With 5 bases removed from V and 2 bases from J, the gap between germline ends came to 7 bases. The germline CDR1 and CDR2 sequences are SGHVS and FNYEAQ. CDR3 size: 12 residues. The CDR3 DNA follows: TGTGCCAGCAGCCTCTCCCCCTACGAGCAGTACTTC. This encodes CASSLSPYEQYF.

The rearrangement joins TRBV30 to TRBJ2-1; 7 nucleotides match TRBD2. Trimming cost V 4 bases and J 3 bases; bases outside gene matches: 12. The CDR3 is 16 amino acids. Germline CDR1 GTSNPN, CDR2 SVGIG (reference sequence). The CDR3 region is CAWMDPGGGNYNEQFF. The DNA for the CDR3 is TGTGCCTGGATGGATCCTGGGGGAGGGAACTACAATGAGCAGTTCTTC.

The rearrangement links TRBV11-2 to TRBJ2-7, with D tentatively TRBD2 (6 bases). V dropped 8 bases and J dropped 1 base, with 15 bases sitting between them. Germline assignment: CDR1 SGHAT and CDR2 FQNNGV. This CDR3 comprises 14 residues. The CDR3 DNA reads TGTGCCAGCTCATTCTATAGCGGATCCTACGAGCAGTACTTC. This encodes CASSFYSGSYEQYF.

The chain couples TRBV6-1 to TRBJ2-1, with 9 nucleotides matching TRBD2. The CDR3 runs 11 residues. The germline CDR1 and CDR2 sequences are MNHNS and SASEGT. Trimming took 10 bases from V and 12 from J; bases not matched to a gene: 7. CDR3 sequence: CATRGLAWQFF. Written as DNA, the CDR3 is TGTGCCACCAGAGGACTAGCGTGGCAGTTCTTC.

The rearrangement joins TRBV7-9 to TRBJ2-3; D uncertain. The CDR3 runs to 12 residues. The V and J ends lost 6 bases and 2 bases respectively, with 6 bases between them. Germline-derived CDR1 and CDR2 are SEHNR and FQNEAQ (reference sequence). In DNA, the CDR3 is TGTGCCAGCAGACCAGTCACAGATACGCAGTATTTT. Translation: CASRPVTDTQYF.

V gene TRBV2 combines with J gene TRBJ1-1; 8 bases line up with TRBD1. The germline gives CDR1 SNHLY, CDR2 FYNNEI. The CDR3 spans 12 residues. With V trimmed by 4 bases and J by 8 bases, 3 bases remained unmatched. For the CDR3, the DNA is TGTGCCAGCAGTGCCGGGACAGGAGAAGCTTTCTTT. Protein sequence: CASSAGTGEAFF.

This clone was observed a handful of times. J is TRBJ1-1 and V is TRBV7-9, with D unclear. Germline V gene data show CDR1 as SEHNR and CDR2 as FQNEAQ (reference sequence). Trimming cost V 2 bases and J 6 bases, with 7 bases left between them. This CDR3 is 12 amino acids long. The CDR3 protein is CASSLLNSEAFF. CDR3 in DNA: TGTGCCAGCAGCTTATTAAACTCTGAAGCTTTCTTT.

This clone was seen once. This chain connects TRBV15 to TRBJ1-3; D is perhaps TRBD1 (6 bases). From germline, CDR1 is LNHNV and CDR2 YYDKDF (reference sequence). The CDR3 is made up of 20 amino acids. The V end was cut by 1 base, the J end by 6 bases, with 28 bases between. CDR3 nucleotide sequence: TGTGCCACCAGCAGAGGGCCTCTATCCTCGCCGGGACACGGTGCAAACACCATATATTTT. This translates into CATSRGPLSSPGHGANTIYF.